The next 30 T cell receptor beta chains were all read from a single sample in a study of blood T cell repertoires in COVID-19. Clones were read by immunoSEQ multiplex PCR, and TCRdb kept only the in-frame ones, dropping some. This repertoire shows roughly 200,000 clones, around 89% found once; its top ten account for roughly 0.56%. Sample: peripheral blood. These receptors all stem from a man aged 50 or older with acute or convalescent COVID-19.

The gene calls are TRBV2 and TRBJ2-3, with 11 bases fitting TRBD2. Per germline, CDR1 SNHLY and CDR2 FYNNEI. Germline trimming cut 8 bases from V and 0 bases from J; bases unmatched to any gene: 4. The CDR3 is made up of 15 amino acids. CDR3 in DNA: TGTGCCAGCCATTCTAGCGGGGGGAGCACAGATACGCAGTATTTT. As protein: CASHSSGGSTDTQYF.

The chain recombines TRBV3-1 (or the pseudogene TRBV3-2) with TRBJ2-2, with 9 bases identical to TRBD1. V was pared by 6 bases and J by 3 bases, with 8 bases of the junction left unmatched. The germline gives CDR1 LGHDT, CDR2 YNNKEL (reference sequence). The CDR3 spans 16 residues. The DNA of the CDR3 is TGTGCCAGCAGTCTTGGACAGGGGACCTACACCGGGGAGCTGTTTTTT. Its translation: CASSLGQGTYTGELFF.

The table lists this clone with a count of one. The chain uses TRBV18 and TRBJ1-4; 9 bases line up with TRBD1. Losses at the gene ends were 3 bases for V and 8 bases for J; bases not matched to a gene: 7. Germline V lookup: CDR1 KGHSH, CDR2 LQKENI. This CDR3 contains 15 residues. The CDR3, as DNA: TGTGCCAGCTCACCGACGACAGGGGGAGGGGAAAAACTGTTTTTT. Protein product: CASSPTTGGGEKLFF.

The V and J genes are TRBV20-1 and TRBJ2-1, with 8 bases matching TRBD1. J was trimmed by 12 bases and V by 1 base; bases with no gene match: 2. The CDR3 runs to 11 residues. Germline V gives CDR1 DFQATT, CDR2 SNEGSKA (reference sequence). The CDR3: CSARATGGQFF. DNA for the CDR3: TGCAGTGCTAGAGCCACAGGGGGGCAGTTCTTC.

The chain employs TRBV4-3 and TRBJ2-2; 8 nucleotides line up with TRBD2. Germline CDR1 LGHNA, CDR2 YSLEER. V shed 3 bases, J shed 5 bases, and the junction held 5 bases outside the gene matches. This CDR3 has 15 amino acids. CDR3: CASSQAAGVTGELFF. CDR3 coding DNA: TGCGCCAGCAGCCAGGCAGCGGGGGTTACCGGGGAGCTGTTTTTT.

Remarks on this clone: Distinct nucleotide sequences in the sample also encode this CDR3. The chain combines TRBV5-1 with TRBJ2-1, with 8 bases fitting TRBD1. CDR3 size: 14 residues. Germline CDR1 reads SGHRS; CDR2 reads YFSETQ. Unmatched junction bases numbered 3, after V lost 4 bases and J lost 3 bases. CDR3 in amino acids: CASSPGQGYNEQFF. The CDR3 DNA follows: TGCGCCAGCAGCCCCGGACAGGGCTACAATGAGCAGTTCTTC.

The sample holds one count of this clone. This chain uses TRBV12-3 or TRBV12-4 with TRBJ2-1; 11 nucleotides match TRBD2. V lost 6 bases and J lost 7; bases outside the gene matches: 2. This CDR3 contains 13 residues. The CDR3 DNA is TGTGCCAGCAGGCGACTAGCGGGGAATGAGCAGTTCTTC. This encodes CASRRLAGNEQFF.

The V call is TRBV6-5, the J call TRBJ2-7, with 7 bases matching TRBD2. The CDR3 spans 14 residues. Per germline, CDR1 MNHEY and CDR2 SVGAGI. The J segment lost 0 bases and the V segment lost 7 bases, leaving 6 bases of the junction unmatched. CDR3 sequence: CASMPSGSSYEQYF. DNA for the CDR3: TGTGCCAGCATGCCTAGCGGAAGCTCCTACGAGCAGTACTTC.

This clone was recorded a few times. This sequence joins TRBV3-1 (or the pseudogene TRBV3-2) and TRBJ1-2; D not resolved. Trimming cost V 1 base and J 0 bases, with 9 bases left between them. The length of the CDR3 is 15 residues. CDR1 and CDR2 from the germline V gene are LGHDT and YNNKEL (reference sequence). The CDR3 DNA reads as TGTGCCAGCAGCCAAGGGCATAATCCTAACTATGGCTACACCTTC. Its protein is CASSQGHNPNYGYTF.

The chain joins TRBV28 to TRBJ2-6; D gene ambiguous. Germline V lookup: CDR1 MDHEN, CDR2 SYDVKM. V was pared by 10 bases and J by 1 base, with 11 bases between. The CDR3 sequence is 14 residues long. The CDR3 nucleotides are TGTGCCACCTCAGTCACATCTGGGGCCAACGTCCTGACTTTC. It specifies CATSVTSGANVLTF. The whole variable domain, filled in from reference TRBV28 and TRBJ2-6, reads DVKVTQSSRYLVKRTGEKVFLECVQDMDHENMFWYRQDPGLGLRLIYFSYDVKMKEKGDIPEGYSVSREKKERFSLILESASTNQTSMYLCATSVTSGANVLTFGAGSRLTVL.

The V call is TRBV7-3, the J call TRBJ2-2; D is unclear. Trimming took 5 bases from V and 6 from J, leaving 10 bases between them. The CDR3 has 13 residues. The germline CDR1 and CDR2 sequences are SGHTA and FQGTGA. Written as DNA, the CDR3 is TGTGCCAGCAGCGCCTGGAGTGCCGGGGAGCTGTTTTTT. The encoded protein is CASSAWSAGELFF.

This sequence joins TRBV28 and TRBJ1-2; weak D call: TRBD1 (6 bases). Trimming shortened V by 3 bases and J by 6 bases, and 11 bases separated the two germline ends. The length of the CDR3 is 13 residues. The germline V gene encodes CDR1 MDHEN and CDR2 SYDVKM. The CDR3 loop is CASSLNRVDGYTF. The CDR3 region has the DNA TGTGCCAGCAGTTTGAACAGGGTTGATGGCTACACCTTC.

This rearrangement joins TRBV2 to TRBJ2-5; 10 bases match TRBD1. CDR3 length: 14 residues. Germline loops: CDR1 SNHLY, CDR2 FYNNEI. After removal of 7 bases from V and 4 bases from J, the junction contained 6 bases not matched to a gene. The DNA for the CDR3 is TGTGCCAGCAATGGACAGGGGGGAGGAGAGACCCAGTACTTC. It specifies CASNGQGGGETQYF.

J is TRBJ1-1 and V is TRBV6-5; D remains unclear. V lost 0 bases and J lost 3, with 8 bases in between. The germline CDR1 and CDR2 sequences are MNHEY and SVGAGI. This CDR3 spans 14 amino acids. CDR3 region: CASSYSSVDTEAFF. The CDR3 DNA reads TGTGCCAGCAGTTACTCGAGTGTCGACACTGAAGCTTTCTTT.

This clone came up once. The V and J genes are TRBV2 and TRBJ1-5; D not certain. The CDR3 runs 14 residues. Germline V lookup: CDR1 SNHLY, CDR2 FYNNEI. The V end lost 6 bases, the J end lost 0 bases, and 9 bases lay between the germline ends. The CDR3 region is CASRRGNSNQPQHF. For the CDR3, the DNA is TGTGCCAGCAGACGAGGGAATAGCAATCAGCCCCAGCATTTT.

The CDR3 DNA follows: TGTGCCAGCGCTAGACAGGGCGCGGCCGAGCAGTACGTC. This encodes CASARQGAAEQYV. The V call is TRBV2, the J call TRBJ2-7; 7 bases fit TRBD1. J lost 6 bases, V lost 8 bases, and 10 bases had no gene match. CDR1 is SNHLY and CDR2 is FYNNEI in the germline V gene. This CDR3 is built from 13 residues.

V gene TRBV4-3 combines with J gene TRBJ1-4, with D hard to call. Germline CDR1 reads LGHNA; CDR2 reads YSLEER. Trimming shortened V by 0 bases and J by 11 bases, and 10 bases separated the two germline ends. This CDR3 is built from 13 residues. The CDR3 sequence is CASSQDRRYKLFF. The CDR3 DNA reads TGCGCCAGCAGCCAAGACCGTCGGTACAAACTGTTTTTT.

The CDR3 sequence is CASSFRQGNGELFF. The CDR3 region has the DNA TGTGCCAGCAGTTTTCGACAGGGAAACGGGGAGCTGTTTTTT. The rearrangement joins TRBV6-5 to TRBJ2-2, with 7 nucleotides matching TRBD1. Trimming took 4 bases from V and 7 from J; bases not matched to a gene: 6. Per germline, CDR1 MNHEY and CDR2 SVGAGI. This CDR3 is 14 amino acids long.

The chain recombines TRBV9 with TRBJ1-2, with 8 bases matching TRBD1. V shed 2 bases, J shed 6 bases, and the junction held 6 bases outside the gene matches. The CDR3 has 14 amino acids. Germline CDR1 reads SGDLS; CDR2 reads YYNGEE. CDR3 in DNA: TGTGCCAGCAGCGTCGGACAGGGTCCCCATGGCTACACCTTC. This encodes CASSVGQGPHGYTF.

This rearrangement joins TRBV29-1 to TRBJ2-2; 7 bases agree with TRBD1. Germline CDR1 is SQVTM and CDR2 is ANQGSEA. The trim removed 0 bases at V and 11 bases at J, leaving 9 bases unmatched. The CDR3 runs 14 residues. The CDR3 protein is CSVEDKGQYDELFF. As DNA, the CDR3 is TGCAGCGTTGAAGATAAGGGACAGTATGATGAGCTGTTTTTT.

This clone was seen only once. The gene calls are TRBV4-3 and TRBJ2-3, with D perhaps TRBD1 (6 bases). The CDR3 has 17 amino acids. V lost 1 base to trimming and J lost 1 base, with 15 bases between them. Germline CDR1 LGHNA, CDR2 YSLEER. The CDR3 is CASSQAPDSDRTDTQYF. The DNA of the CDR3 is TGCGCCAGCAGCCAAGCTCCGGACAGCGACCGCACAGATACGCAGTATTTT.

The genes are TRBV6-5 and TRBJ1-3, with a possible D match to TRBD1 (6 bases). The germline V gene encodes CDR1 MNHEY and CDR2 SVGAGI. CDR3 size: 14 residues. V was trimmed by 8 bases and J by 0 bases, leaving 11 bases between them. CDR3 sequence: CASAGANSGNTIYF. CDR3 sequence (DNA): TGTGCCAGCGCAGGGGCAAACTCTGGAAACACCATATATTTT.

In its sample, this clone was seen once. V usage is TRBV10-2 and J usage is TRBJ2-1, with D perhaps TRBD2 (6 bases). V lost 1 base and J 7 bases, leaving 17 bases between the germline ends. Germline values: CDR1 WSHSY, CDR2 SAAADI. The CDR3 consists of 16 residues. The CDR3 reads CASSEYDRDWGNEQFF. The CDR3 DNA follows: TGCGCCAGCAGTGAGTACGATAGGGACTGGGGAAATGAGCAGTTCTTC.

The chain combines TRBV4-3 with TRBJ2-1, with D perhaps matching TRBD1 (5 bases). This CDR3 is 17 amino acids long. Trimming shortened V by 0 bases and J by 4 bases, and 16 bases separated the two germline ends. The germline V gene encodes CDR1 LGHNA and CDR2 YSLEER. CDR3 DNA: TGCGCCAGCAGCCAAGACCCTACAGGATCCCCTTACAATGAGCAGTTCTTC. Its protein is CASSQDPTGSPYNEQFF.

V and J are TRBV27 and TRBJ2-7; D is ambiguous. CDR1 is MNHEY and CDR2 is SMNVEV in the germline V gene (reference sequence). The CDR3 spans 13 residues. Trimming pared 0 bases from V and 2 bases from J, leaving 5 bases between. CDR3 in amino acids: CASSLSPTYEQYF. The CDR3 coding sequence is TGTGCCAGCAGTTTATCTCCCACCTACGAGCAGTACTTC.

This rearrangement joins TRBV12-3 or TRBV12-4 to TRBJ1-2, with TRBD1 matching 10 bases. Germline trimming cut 5 bases from V and 5 bases from J; bases unmatched to any gene: 2. The CDR3 consists of 13 residues. The CDR3 loop is CASSAGQGYGYTF. The CDR3 region has the DNA TGTGCCAGCAGTGCGGGACAGGGGTATGGCTACACCTTC.

This chain connects TRBV2 to TRBJ2-2, with 10 bases lining up with TRBD2. The V and J ends lost 3 bases and 3 bases, in that order; junction bases with no gene match: 7. The CDR3 spans 17 residues. The germline CDR1 and CDR2 sequences are SNHLY and FYNNEI. The CDR3 reads CASSETGTSVHTGELFF. The CDR3 coding sequence is TGTGCCAGCAGTGAGACCGGGACTAGCGTCCACACCGGGGAGCTGTTTTTT.

The rearrangement links TRBV5-1 to TRBJ2-1; perhaps TRBD2 as D (5 bases). This CDR3 has 15 amino acids. From germline, CDR1 is SGHRS and CDR2 YFSETQ. Trimming took off 1 base at V and 7 bases at J, with 15 bases between the two ends. CDR3 amino acids: CASSLLTGNKNEQFF. Written as DNA, the CDR3 is TGCGCCAGCAGCTTGTTGACGGGAAATAAAAATGAGCAGTTCTTC.

This chain connects TRBV10-3 to TRBJ1-1; a weak D match, TRBD1 (5 bases). The CDR3 runs to 13 residues. V was cut by 7 bases and J by 2 bases, with 11 bases left in between. CDR1 and CDR2 from the germline V gene are ENHRY and SYGVKD. DNA of the CDR3: TGTGCCATCAAGACAGATAAAAACACTGAAGCTTTCTTT. Its translation: CAIKTDKNTEAFF.

The chain combines TRBV13 with TRBJ2-3; TRBD1 matches at 7 bases. The germline V gene encodes CDR1 PRHDT and CDR2 FYEKMQ (reference sequence). J was trimmed by 5 bases and V by 0 bases; bases with no gene match: 5. This CDR3 spans 15 amino acids. CDR3 nucleotides: TGTGCCAGCAGCTTAGGCCTACAGGGGAGAGATACGCAGTATTTT. Protein: CASSLGLQGRDTQYF.